This TCR beta chain was observed in a study of T cells in Graves' hyperthyroidism and ophthalmopathy (dated by TCRdb to between 2018 and 2021). Broadly, across the study: Peripheral blood samples were taken at initial diagnosis, before any treatment was given. A discovery cohort of fewer than 110 patients, about 40 with Graves' ophthalmopathy and roughly 59 with stable Graves' hyperthyroidism, was used to find distinguishing TCR V-J signatures. The roughly 100 discovery patients were randomly divided into training and test sets at a 7:3 ratio. Following sampling, methimazole starting at 30 mg daily was given to hyperthyroidism patients, and high-dose intravenous methylprednisolone was given to ophthalmopathy patients. The paper describes TCR Vbeta CDR3 sequencing of about 140 peripheral blood samples, made up of approximately 40 ophthalmopathy patients, 70 to 80 hyperthyroidism patients and about 17 progressor patients. An independent validation cohort of 18 to 20 hyperthyroidism patients and roughly 16 patients who later progressed to ophthalmopathy tested prospective prediction of ophthalmopathy. In roughly six Graves' hyperthyroidism patients, the study also compared T-cell repertoires from thyroid tissue with T-cell repertoires from blood. Here is what the overall study found, with its caveats: Blood samples also contained most of the expanded thyroid clonotypes (frequency above 0.001), which suggests that blood repertoires may reflect thyroid immune responses. In cross-validation, a model built on a 13 V-J signature told ophthalmopathy apart from stable hyperthyroidism with under 90% sensitivity and 81% to 82% specificity, and in testing the same model reached 80%/75%. Sample size was not statistically predetermined, and blinding of investigators to group allocation was not performed. In validation, the model predicted progression to ophthalmopathy with over 60% sensitivity and less than 75% specificity, a median of 6.5 months before onset.

Stable Graves' hyperthyroidism was defined as the absence of progression to ophthalmopathy over 18 months of follow-up. The hyperthyroidism patients were between 18 and 65 years old and newly diagnosed, with a disease duration of less than 2 months. Any patient with an uncontrolled infection, another autoimmune disease, pregnancy or lactation was excluded. Clinical symptoms, serum thyroxine and TRAb, thyroid ultrasound, and orbital computed tomography formed the basis for the diagnoses. PBMCs were isolated from approximately 10 ml of fresh peripheral blood by Ficoll-Paque density gradient centrifugation. Total RNA was extracted using Trizol reagent, and RNA quality was assessed on an Agilent 2100 Bioanalyzer. Including the terminal cysteine and phenylalanine, the CDR3 comprises 14 residues. The read is trimmed to its CDR3 DNA, 42 bases read in frame from base 1. The germline V gene supplies CDR1 SGHRS and CDR2 YFSETQ. V and J are truncated by 0 bases and 5 bases respectively, leaving an intervening sequence of 9 bases.

The TCR beta CDR3 regions were amplified from the RNA transcripts. The first round of RT-PCR for the TCR CDR3 was performed with the HTBI primer set and the Qiagen OneStep RT-PCR kit. A second multiplex PCR round built the libraries, followed by size selection and purification. Sequencing of the libraries was done on an Illumina HiSeq2000 using paired-end 100 bp reads. The authors processed their data as follows. Raw data were processed with SOAPnuke, discarding reads with adapters, uncalled bases, mean Phred below 15, or no exact constant-primer or identifier match. COPE v1.2.5 was used to merge the high-quality paired reads, and each unique nucleotide sequence was defined as a clonotype. MiTCR v1.1 was used to align the clonotypes against IMGT TRBV, TRBD and TRBJ reference segments. The analysis included only V-J combinations with a frequency above 0.0001, which together covered around 99% of the repertoires. A TCS score was defined as the ratio between F50 (clonal expansion) and ExV (chaos), using BLOSUM62-based TCRdist between CDR3 peptides within each V-J. Welch's t-statistics and random forest reduced roughly 500 V-J features to roughly 13, which were used in a naive Bayes classifier (R e1071). The raw public data were reprocessed by TCRdb itself: fastp quality trimming at Q25, MiXCR clonotype calling, in-frame beta chains only. Rows merge per CDR3 protein into single entries with the most common DNA and genes. The V and J calls reflect TCRdb's pipeline rather than the authors' work. The sample profile shows 550,000 to 800,000 distinct CDR3 sequences; about 18% of them were found once. Clones ranked in the top ten supply less than 20% of the sample.

This clonotype was seen only a few times. No cognate antigen has been identified for it. Per-nucleotide qualities are absent, and no much larger clonotype sits a single base away. The sequenced sample was blood. The rearrangement joined TRBV5-1 to TRBJ2-1, with the D call perhaps TRBD1 or TRBD2, each one matching 5 bases. The origin of this receptor is a middle-aged man with Graves' hyperthyroidism. The CDR3 region: CASSLVGGNNEQFF. The nucleotide sequence is given as TGCGCCAGCAGCTTGGTTGGGGGAAACAATGAGCAGTTCTTC.